Each of the 16 T cell receptor beta chains below was sequenced from the same sample in a study of shared clonotypes between healthy human individuals (dated by TCRdb to the early 2020s). Receptor amplification or capture employed the immunoSEQ multiplex PCR assay. TCRdb took this table from immuneACCESS and kept in-frame rearrangements with V and J called. Such tables lack part of the clones; where checked against another copy, unresolved V genes explain under half of the gap, and the rest is unexplained. The sample table lists millions of clones, approximately 95% of them with a count of one. Of the sample, approximately 0.4% is held by the ten largest clones. The sequencing sample was made of naive CD4+ T cells from PBMCs. This sample's cell subset or site label indicates: CD45RA+ positively selected. The receptors derive from a man younger than 35 in good health. Some clones in this sample may be carry-over from other donors' samples.

This rearrangement joins TRBV18 to TRBJ2-7; D is uncertain. Trimming left V 5 bases short and J 3 bases short, with 14 bases between. CDR1 and CDR2 from the germline V gene are KGHSH and LQKENI. There are 14 residues in the CDR3. In DNA, the CDR3 is TGTGCCAGCTCATTAGACACGGGTCACTACGAGCAGTACTTC. Translating gives CASSLDTGHYEQYF.

This clone was picked up one time. The chain couples TRBV13 to TRBJ2-3; D unclear. Germline V gene lookup returns CDR1 PRHDT and CDR2 FYEKMQ (reference sequence). The CDR3 is made up of 13 amino acids. The V end lost 5 bases, the J end lost 6 bases, and 12 bases lay between the germline ends. For the CDR3, the DNA is TGTGCCAGCAGCCAGGAAACCCCCGATACGCAGTATTTT. Amino acid sequence: CASSQETPDTQYF.

The chain couples TRBV7-8 to TRBJ2-3; maybe TRBD2 (5 bases). With 7 bases removed from V and 2 bases from J, the gap between germline ends came to 19 bases. The CDR3 is 16 amino acids. Per germline, CDR1 SGHVS and CDR2 FQNEAQ. The CDR3 sequence: CASNKGVYPVTDTQYF. In DNA form, the CDR3 reads TGTGCCAGCAATAAGGGAGTCTACCCCGTCACAGATACGCAGTATTTT.

A remark on this clone: At the DNA level, this CDR3 is encoded by other sequences in the same sample as well. The chain couples TRBV5-1 to TRBJ1-1; D gene unclear. V gave up 0 bases and J gave up 4 bases, with 7 bases separating them. Germline assignment: CDR1 SGHRS and CDR2 YFSETQ. CDR3 size: 13 residues. The CDR3 sequence is CASSLGVGTEAFF. The DNA for the CDR3 is TGCGCCAGCAGCTTGGGGGTAGGCACTGAAGCTTTCTTT. Filled out from reference TRBV5-1 and TRBJ1-1, the complete variable domain reads KAGVTQTPRYLIKTRGQQVTLSCSPISGHRSVSWYQQTPGQGLQFLFEYFSETQRNKGNFPGRFSGRQFSNSRSEMNVSTLELGDSALYLCASSLGVGTEAFFGQGTRLTVV.

V gene TRBV28 combines with J gene TRBJ2-6; 7 nucleotides agree with TRBD1. With 1 base clipped from V and 0 bases from J, the junction kept 3 bases outside the gene matches. This CDR3 has 17 residues. Germline values: CDR1 MDHEN, CDR2 SYDVKM. The CDR3 is CASSLFRTGSGANVLTF. CDR3 bases: TGTGCCAGCAGTTTATTTCGGACAGGCTCTGGGGCCAACGTCCTGACTTTC.

The chain is built from TRBV19 and TRBJ1-3; 7 bases match TRBD1. Germline V gene data show CDR1 as LNHDA and CDR2 as SQIVND (reference sequence). The V gene end was trimmed by 7 bases and the J gene end by 2 bases; junction bases not matched to a gene: 5. The CDR3 consists of 14 residues. CDR3 in amino acids: CASNHRGPGNTIYF. The CDR3 DNA reads TGTGCCAGTAATCATAGGGGGCCTGGAAACACCATATATTTT.

This chain links TRBV5-1 with TRBJ1-5; a possible D gene is TRBD1 (6 bases). CDR1 is SGHRS and CDR2 is YFSETQ in the germline V gene. The CDR3 has 15 amino acids. Trimming took 0 bases from V and 6 from J, leaving 13 bases between them. CDR3 amino acids: CASSLAGGGRQPQHF. The CDR3 DNA reads TGCGCCAGCAGCTTGGCTGGGGGGGGGCGTCAGCCCCAGCATTTT.

This chain uses TRBV28 with TRBJ1-4; 8 positions match TRBD1. Germline-derived CDR1 and CDR2 are MDHEN and SYDVKM. The CDR3 length is 16 residues. J was trimmed by 6 bases and V by 5 bases; bases with no gene match: 11. The CDR3 coding sequence is TGTGCCAGCAGTCAAAGGACAGGGAGGGACTATGAAAAACTGTTTTTT. This translates into CASSQRTGRDYEKLFF.

This clone was found once. This chain connects TRBV2 to TRBJ2-7; D unclear. The V gene's germline CDR1 is SNHLY and CDR2 FYNNEI. V was pared by 1 base and J by 1 base, with 11 bases between. This CDR3 contains 15 residues. CDR3 in DNA: TGTGCCAGCAGTGAAGATTGGTACAGTTCCTACGAGCAGTACTTC. Translation: CASSEDWYSSYEQYF.

The rearrangement uses TRBV28 and TRBJ1-3, with D possibly matching TRBD1 (5 bases). Germline values: CDR1 MDHEN, CDR2 SYDVKM. Trimming took 5 bases from V and 0 from J, leaving 17 bases between them. The CDR3 sequence is 17 residues long. The CDR3 loop reads CASSGAGSRISGNTIYF. In DNA form, the CDR3 reads TGTGCCAGCAGTGGGGCAGGTTCCCGTATCTCTGGAAACACCATATATTTT.

This clone has a single count. This sequence joins TRBV7-8 and TRBJ1-6; D remains unclear. V lost 5 bases and J lost 4, with 9 bases in between. The CDR3 is 14 residues long. The V gene's germline CDR1 is SGHVS and CDR2 FQNEAQ. CDR3 amino acids: CASSLREYNSPLHF. The CDR3 DNA reads TGTGCCAGCAGCCTACGGGAGTATAATTCACCCCTCCACTTT.

The J gene is TRBJ1-2, the V gene TRBV5-1; 7 bases line up with TRBD1. This CDR3 comprises 18 residues. The germline V gene encodes CDR1 SGHRS and CDR2 YFSETQ. Trimming took 1 base from V and 6 from J; bases not matched to a gene: 18. This CDR3 is CASSLRSGGVGRRDGYTF. CDR3 nucleotides: TGCGCCAGCAGCTTGAGGTCAGGGGGTGTCGGTCGACGAGATGGCTACACCTTC.

The rearrangement joins TRBV5-1 to TRBJ1-4, with no clear D. Trimming shortened V by 3 bases and J by 8 bases, and 17 bases separated the two germline ends. CDR3 length: 15 residues. CDR1 and CDR2 from the germline V gene are SGHRS and YFSETQ. CDR3 bases: TGCGCCAGCAGCTCGCAATCGAATAGGGAGGAAAAACTGTTTTTT. This sequence encodes CASSSQSNREEKLFF.

The V call is TRBV28, the J call TRBJ2-2; D possibly corresponds to TRBD2 (7 bases). Trimming stripped 5 bases from V and 6 bases from J, with 19 bases between. Germline assignment: CDR1 MDHEN and CDR2 SYDVKM. CDR3 size: 16 residues. CDR3: CASSEGGGVRSGELFF. The CDR3 DNA sequence: TGTGCCAGCAGTGAGGGAGGGGGAGTGAGATCCGGGGAGCTGTTTTTT.

The chain uses TRBV6-1 and TRBJ2-7, with a weak D call TRBD2 (7 bases). Trimming removed 3 bases from V and 2 bases from J, with 14 bases in between. The CDR3 is made up of 15 amino acids. The germline CDR1 and CDR2 sequences are MNHNS and SASEGT. CDR3 residues: CASSEPTGGTYEQYF. The CDR3 DNA is TGTGCCAGCAGTGAGCCAACGGGGGGCACCTACGAGCAGTACTTC.

This chain connects TRBV30 to TRBJ1-3; the D is unclear. Trimming shortened V by 4 bases and J by 0 bases, and 16 bases separated the two germline ends. From germline, CDR1 is GTSNPN and CDR2 SVGIG (reference sequence). The CDR3 is made up of 16 amino acids. This CDR3 is CAWMEVSIFSGNTIYF. In nucleotides, the CDR3 is TGTGCCTGGATGGAAGTCTCAATTTTCTCTGGAAACACCATATATTTT.